What follows are 8 T cell receptor beta chains derived from one specimen sequenced in a study of cytomegalovirus exposure and HLA in healthy donors. Both 60 Vbeta primers and 13 Jbeta primers went into the PCR. The assay was immunoSEQ multiplex PCR, and TCRdb's table has in-frame clones only and misses some. The sample lists some 97,000 clones; approximately 80% were seen once. The sequenced material came from PBMCs. These TCRs come from a female donor in good health and CMV-seropositive.

This sequence joins TRBV19 and TRBJ2-7; 10 nucleotides line up with TRBD1. Trimming cost V 6 bases and J 2 bases; bases outside gene matches: 7. The CDR3 is made up of 15 amino acids. The V gene's germline CDR1 is LNHDA and CDR2 SQIVND (reference sequence). CDR3 in amino acids: CASRGPGQGTYEQYF. The CDR3 DNA follows: TGTGCCAGTAGAGGCCCGGGACAGGGGACCTACGAGCAGTACTTC.

With respect to this clone: An end of the junction differs from the germline gene, which may be a read error. The CDR3 DNA reads TGCGCCAGCAGCTTGGGTGGGGGGGCCGGCAAAAACAGTCAGTACTTC. Translated: CASSLGGGAGKNSQYF. This rearrangement joins TRBV5-1 to TRBJ2-4, with a weak D call TRBD2 (7 bases). This CDR3 has 16 amino acids. Germline lookup yields CDR1 SGHRS and CDR2 YFSETQ. Together with reference TRBV5-1 and TRBJ2-4, the CDR3 gives the full variable domain: KAGVTQTPRYLIKTRGQQVTLSCSPISGHRSVSWYQQTPGQGLQFLFEYFSETQRNKGNFPGRFSGRQFSNSRSEMNVSTLELGDSALYLCASSLGGGAGKNSQYFGAGTRLSVL.

This clone was counted between two and nine times. V usage is TRBV7-2 and J usage is TRBJ1-2; TRBD1 agrees at 11 bases. V dropped 6 bases and J dropped 8; count of bases not matched to a gene: 5. Germline values: CDR1 SGHTA, CDR2 FQGNSA. There are 13 residues in the CDR3. CDR3 DNA: TGTGCCAGCAGTGGACAGGGGGCGGGGGGCTACACCTTC. Protein: CASSGQGAGGYTF.

This chain's CDR3 is CASSEKGAGKETQYF. The CDR3 DNA is TGTGCCAGCAGTGAAAAGGGAGCGGGGAAAGAGACCCAGTACTTC. The rearrangement links TRBV5-6 to TRBJ2-5; 7 nucleotides align to TRBD2. CDR3 length: 15 amino acids. Trimming took 5 bases from V and 3 from J; bases not matched to a gene: 10. Germline loops: CDR1 SGHDT, CDR2 YYEEEE.

The gene calls are TRBV10-3 and TRBJ2-4, with D uncertain. V dropped 3 bases and J dropped 3 bases, with 12 bases sitting between them. Germline V gene sequence: CDR1 ENHRY, CDR2 SYGVKD. The length of the CDR3 is 15 residues. CDR3 in DNA: TGTGCCATCAGTGACCCACGACTGTACAAAAACATTCAGTACTTC. It is translated as CAISDPRLYKNIQYF.

The chain has TRBV5-1 and TRBJ2-2; D is undetermined. The CDR3 is 15 residues long. The germline gives CDR1 SGHRS, CDR2 YFSETQ. V was pared by 5 bases and J by 2 bases, with 13 bases between. CDR3 in DNA: TGCGCCAGCAGAGAGGCTCTTCCCAACACCGGGGAGCTGTTTTTT. Translation gives CASREALPNTGELFF.

The V call is TRBV7-2, the J call TRBJ1-5, with unresolved D. CDR1 and CDR2 (germline): SGHTA, FQGNSA. The length of the CDR3 is 14 residues. V lost 1 base and J 9 bases, leaving 13 bases between the germline ends. This chain's CDR3 is CASSLDGGPGPQHF. CDR3 in DNA: TGTGCCAGCAGCTTAGATGGAGGGCCCGGGCCCCAGCATTTT.

V gene TRBV19 combines with J gene TRBJ1-2; TRBD1 agrees at 7 bases. The CDR3 sequence is 14 residues long. Germline values: CDR1 LNHDA, CDR2 SQIVND (reference sequence). The V gene end was trimmed by 4 bases and the J gene end by 1 base; junction bases not matched to a gene: 3. In DNA, the CDR3 is TGTGCCAGTAGTACCTACAGGGGTAACTATGGCTACACCTTC. Amino acid sequence: CASSTYRGNYGYTF.